This T cell receptor (beta chain) was sequenced in a study of shared clonotypes between healthy human individuals. CDR1 is MNHEY and CDR2 is SVGAGI in the germline V gene. The CDR3 is 15 amino acids. Trimming removed 2 bases from V and 2 bases from J, with 11 bases in between. The material for each subset, its genomic DNA, was split evenly across several immunoSEQ plates. DNA at about 190 ng, some 31,000 T cell genomes, went into sorted-subset replicate PCRs. In the authors' workflow: Quality scores were absent from the junction-only immunoSEQ sequences, so filtering differed. TCRdb's copy holds only in-frame clones and misses some; the assay was immunoSEQ multiplex PCR. The V and J calls and clone size come from that table; D and trimming were worked out from the DNA. The sample contains some 630,000 clones, about 96% of which appear only once. The naive CD8 population came from CD45RO-negative cells selected for CCR7, without terminally differentiated effector memory CD45RA+ cells.

The sample was naive CD8+ T cells sorted from blood. The clonotype originates from a woman aged 25-40 years in good health. The chain has TRBV6-5 and TRBJ2-3, with D uncertain. In DNA form, the CDR3 reads TGTGCCAGCAGTTACGGGCAGTCCGACACAGATACGCAGTATTTT. This sequence encodes CASSYGQSDTDTQYF.